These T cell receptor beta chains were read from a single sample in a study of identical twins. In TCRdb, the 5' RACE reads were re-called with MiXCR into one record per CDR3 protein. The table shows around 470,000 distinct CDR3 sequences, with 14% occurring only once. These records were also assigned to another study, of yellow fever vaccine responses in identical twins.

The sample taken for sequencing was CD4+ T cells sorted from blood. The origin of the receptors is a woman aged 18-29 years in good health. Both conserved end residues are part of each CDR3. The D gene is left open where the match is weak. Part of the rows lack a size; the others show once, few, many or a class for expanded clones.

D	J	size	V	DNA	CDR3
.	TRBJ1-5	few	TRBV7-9	TGTGCCAGCAGCTCGGAAACAGGTTTTCGGCCCCAGCATTTT	CASSSETGFRPQHF
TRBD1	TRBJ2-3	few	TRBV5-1	TGCGCCAGCAGCCCGGACAGGGACACAGATACGCAGTATTTT	CASSPDRDTDTQYF
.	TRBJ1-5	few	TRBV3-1	TGTGCCAGCAGCCCCGGGACTTACAATCAGCCCCAGCATTTT	CASSPGTYNQPQHF
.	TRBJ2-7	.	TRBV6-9	TGTGCCGCCATTTATAACGGCCCAACTGGCAACCTCCCCTACGAGCAGTACTTC	CAAIYNGPTGNLPYEQYF
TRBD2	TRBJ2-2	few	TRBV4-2	TGTGCCAGCAGCCAAGTATCCGGGAGGGGTAACACCGGGGAGCTGTTTTTT	CASSQVSGRGNTGELFF
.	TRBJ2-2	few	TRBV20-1	TGCAGTGCTAGAGGGGGGTCTATGAACACCGGGGAGCTGTTTTTT	CSARGGSMNTGELFF
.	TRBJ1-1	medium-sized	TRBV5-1	TGCGCCAGCAGCTCTGATCCGAACACTGAAGCTTTCTTT	CASSSDPNTEAFF
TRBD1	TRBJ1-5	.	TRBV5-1	TGCGCCAGCAGCCAGACAGGGGGCGAGGCTCAGCCCCAGCATTTT	CASSQTGGEAQPQHF
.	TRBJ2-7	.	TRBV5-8	TGTGCCAGCAGCCCATGGACAGTAAGCTCCTACGAGCAGTACTTC	CASSPWTVSSYEQYF
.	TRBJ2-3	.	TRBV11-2	TGTGCCAGCAGCCAAGGACGCAACACAGATACGCAGTATTTT	CASSQGRNTDTQYF
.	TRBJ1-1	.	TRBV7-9	TGTGCCAGCATCGGACAGTTGAACACTGAAGCTTTCTTT	CASIGQLNTEAFF
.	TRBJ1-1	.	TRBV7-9	TGTGCCAGCAGCTCATACAGGGCTATGAACACTGAAGCTTTCTTT	CASSSYRAMNTEAFF
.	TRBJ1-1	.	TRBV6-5	TGTGCCAGCAGTTACGGCATGAACACTGAAGCTTTCTTT	CASSYGMNTEAFF
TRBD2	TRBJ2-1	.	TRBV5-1	TGCGCCAGCAGCCCAAGGACTAGCGGGAGACCAAACAATGAGCAGTTCTTC	CASSPRTSGRPNNEQFF
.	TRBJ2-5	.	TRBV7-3	TGTGCCAGCAGCTTAATAGAGGAGTCGACCCAGTACTTC	CASSLIEESTQYF
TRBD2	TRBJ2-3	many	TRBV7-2	TGTGCCAGCAGCCGTTATATGGGACTAGCGGGGGCAGATACGCAGTATTTT	CASSRYMGLAGADTQYF
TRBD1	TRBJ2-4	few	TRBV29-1	TGCAGCGGAGGACAGGGTGGGTCCAAAAACATTCAGTACTTC	CSGGQGGSKNIQYF
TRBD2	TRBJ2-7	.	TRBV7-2	TGTGCCAGCCACCATGTCGGCGGGAGTTCGGGAGAGCAGTACTTC	CASHHVGGSSGEQYF
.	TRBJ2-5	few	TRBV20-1	TGCAGTGCTAGAGATAGCAGGGGAGGAGAGACCCAGTACTTC	CSARDSRGGETQYF
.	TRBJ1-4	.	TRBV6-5	TGTGCCAGCAGTTACGCAGCAACTAATGAAAAACTGTTTTTT	CASSYAATNEKLFF
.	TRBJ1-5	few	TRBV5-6	TGTGCCAGCAGCTTTTGGAATCAGCCCCAGCATTTT	CASSFWNQPQHF
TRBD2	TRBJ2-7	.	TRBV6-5	TGTGCCAGCAGTTTTAGGAGACTAGCGTCGAGCTCCTACGAGCAGTACTTC	CASSFRRLASSSYEQYF
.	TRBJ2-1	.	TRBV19	TGTGCCAGTATGAAGTCAACCTACAATGAGCAGTTCTTC	CASMKSTYNEQFF
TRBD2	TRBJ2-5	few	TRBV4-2	TGTGCCAGCAGCCAAGAGCTAGCGGGGGGGCAAGAGACCCAGTACTTC	CASSQELAGGQETQYF
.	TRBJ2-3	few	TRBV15	TGTGCCACCAGCATATCGTGGGGGGGGCCTCCGACAGATACGCAGTATTTT	CATSISWGGPPTDTQYF
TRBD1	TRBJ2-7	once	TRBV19	TGTGCCAGTAGTCGGGACAGGTGGGATTACGAGCAGTACTTC	CASSRDRWDYEQYF
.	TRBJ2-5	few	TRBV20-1	TGCAGTGCCGGTCCGGCGGAGACCCAGTACTTC	CSAGPAETQYF
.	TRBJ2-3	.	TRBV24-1	TGTGCCACCAGTGATTTCGGACGGGGCCGAGGGACAGATACGCAGTATTTT	CATSDFGRGRGTDTQYF
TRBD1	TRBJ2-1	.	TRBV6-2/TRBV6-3	TGTGCCAGCAGTGACAGGGGTGGCGCCTACAATGAGCAGTTCTTC	CASSDRGGAYNEQFF
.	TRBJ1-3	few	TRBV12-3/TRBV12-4	TGTGCCAGCAGTTTGATGAGGGGGTCGAACACCATATATTTT	CASSLMRGSNTIYF
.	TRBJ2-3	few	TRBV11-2	TGTGCCAGCAGCCAAGAGGTACGGCGGCGTACAGATACGCAGTATTTT	CASSQEVRRRTDTQYF
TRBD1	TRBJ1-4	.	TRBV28	TGTGCCATACAGGGGCAAACTAATGAAAAACTGTTTTTT	CAIQGQTNEKLFF
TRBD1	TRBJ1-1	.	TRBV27	TGTGCCAGTATACAGGGGGCGTTGAACACTGAAGCTTTCTTT	CASIQGALNTEAFF
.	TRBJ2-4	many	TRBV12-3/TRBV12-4	TGTGCCAGCAGTTTTCGGGGGGCCAAAAACATTCAGTACTTC	CASSFRGAKNIQYF
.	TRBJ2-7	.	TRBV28	TGTGCCAGCACCCTCTACGAGCAGTACTTC	CASTLYEQYF
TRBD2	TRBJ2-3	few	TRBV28	TGTGCCAGCCGACTAGCGGGAGGGGTCACAGATACGCAGTATTTT	CASRLAGGVTDTQYF
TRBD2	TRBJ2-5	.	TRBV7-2	TGTGCCAGCAGCTTAGAACTAGCGCGGACCCAAGAGACCCAGTACTTC	CASSLELARTQETQYF